These 24 T cell receptor beta chains share one sample of origin, sequenced in a study of T cells after yellow fever vaccination. TCRdb re-analysed the 5' RACE reads in MiXCR, keeping a single row per CDR3 protein. The table includes some 350,000 distinct CDR3 sequences, approximately 4% detected once. The sequences come from PBMCs, collected 5 days after the yellow fever booster vaccination. Receptors were obtained from a man aged 18-30 years who received the YFV17D yellow fever vaccine.

This sequence joins TRBV5-1 and TRBJ1-1; no reliable D call. This CDR3 spans 13 amino acids. Germline CDR1 is SGHRS and CDR2 is YFSETQ. V was cut by 5 bases and J by 3 bases, with 11 bases left in between. The DNA for the CDR3 is TGCGCCAGCAGGCCCCGAATGGACACTGAAGCTTTCTTT. Protein sequence: CASRPRMDTEAFF.

This clonotype was seen ten or more times. The V gene is TRBV15, the J gene TRBJ2-1; possibly TRBD1 for D (6 bases). This CDR3 region has 15 residues. CDR1 and CDR2 (germline): LNHNV, YYDKDF (reference sequence). V shed 0 bases and J shed 6 bases, with 12 bases lying between them. CDR3 in amino acids: CATSRERTVSNEQFF. As DNA, the CDR3 is TGTGCCACCAGCAGAGAGAGGACAGTCTCCAATGAGCAGTTCTTC.

The gene calls are TRBV4-3 and TRBJ1-1; 7 bases line up with TRBD1. Trimming at V came to 0 bases and at J to 5 bases, leaving 12 bases not matched to a gene. The length of the CDR3 is 17 residues. The V gene's germline CDR1 is LGHNA and CDR2 YSLEER. This CDR3 is CASSQEIGQTGSTEAFF. The CDR3, as DNA: TGCGCCAGCAGCCAAGAGATAGGCCAGACAGGGAGTACTGAAGCTTTCTTT.

This clonotype has a count of ten or more. V usage is TRBV6-5 and J usage is TRBJ2-4; tentatively, D is TRBD2 (5 bases). Germline CDR1 is MNHEY and CDR2 is SVGAGI. V lost 0 bases and J lost 2, with 11 bases in between. The CDR3 covers 16 residues. The CDR3 protein is CASSYSGVGTKNIQYF. The CDR3 DNA is TGTGCCAGCAGTTACTCTGGGGTCGGGACCAAAAACATTCAGTACTTC.

This clonotype has more than one count but fewer than ten. The chain carries TRBV2 and TRBJ2-1; 9 bases are shared with TRBD2. V gave up 5 bases and J gave up 6 bases; unmatched junction bases: 8. Germline loops: CDR1 SNHLY, CDR2 FYNNEI. The CDR3 sequence is 15 residues long. CDR3 residues: CASSTGLASINEQFF. CDR3 sequence (DNA): TGTGCCAGCAGTACGGGACTAGCCTCTATCAATGAGCAGTTCTTC.

This clonotype came up many times. This chain joins TRBV15 and TRBJ1-1; D is ambiguous. The CDR3 length is 14 residues. Germline V gives CDR1 LNHNV, CDR2 YYDKDF (reference sequence). V was trimmed by 1 base and J by 6 bases, leaving 12 bases between them. The CDR3 sequence is CATSRVRQAAEAFF. CDR3 DNA sequence: TGTGCCACCAGCAGAGTTAGGCAGGCCGCTGAAGCTTTCTTT.

This chain uses TRBV7-9 with TRBJ2-1, with 8 nucleotides matching TRBD1. The CDR3 has 15 amino acids. CDR1 SEHNR and CDR2 FQNEAQ come from the germline V gene (reference sequence). J lost 7 bases, V lost 3 bases, and 8 bases had no gene match. The DNA for the CDR3 is TGTGCCAGCAGCTTGAATCCGGACAGGGTGAATGAGCAGTTCTTC. Residues: CASSLNPDRVNEQFF.

This chain uses TRBV2 with TRBJ1-5, with 7 nucleotides matching TRBD1. The V segment lost 8 bases and the J segment 0 bases; nucleotides outside the gene matches: 4. The CDR3 extends over 14 amino acids. In germline, CDR1 is SNHLY, CDR2 FYNNEI. In nucleotides, the CDR3 is TGTGCCAGCGGTGGACAGGATAGCAATCAGCCCCAGCATTTT. Translation: CASGGQDSNQPQHF.

This clonotype was observed many times. The chain uses TRBV6-6 and TRBJ2-7; D might be TRBD1 (6 bases). The germline V and J ends were trimmed by 7 bases and 6 bases, with 19 bases remaining between them. Germline CDR1 is MNHNY and CDR2 is SVGAGI (reference sequence). The CDR3 consists of 14 residues. The DNA for the CDR3 is TGTGCCAGCACCGACAGTCAGGGGAGCTTCGAGCAGTACTTC. Translation: CASTDSQGSFEQYF.

There are many counts of this clonotype. V gene TRBV11-2 combines with J gene TRBJ2-3; 9 nucleotides line up with TRBD1. V lost 4 bases to trimming and J lost 7 bases; unmatched junction nucleotides: 9. The CDR3 covers 15 residues. In germline, CDR1 is SGHAT, CDR2 FQNNGV. In DNA, the CDR3 is TGTGCCAGCAGCTCCCGGGGACAGGGCGAATATACGCAGTATTTT. Protein product: CASSSRGQGEYTQYF.

The CDR3 sequence is CASSSRLAGGGDTQYF. In DNA, the CDR3 is TGTGCCAGCAGCTCCAGACTAGCGGGGGGCGGAGATACGCAGTATTTT. This chain joins TRBV11-2 and TRBJ2-3; TRBD2 matches 13 bases. J gave up 5 bases and V 4 bases, and 6 bases lay outside the gene matches. The germline CDR1 and CDR2 sequences are SGHAT and FQNNGV. The CDR3 covers 16 residues.

This rearrangement joins TRBV3-1 to TRBJ2-5, with TRBD1 matching 9 bases. The CDR3 is 14 amino acids. After removal of 3 bases from V and 5 bases from J, the junction contained 4 bases not matched to a gene. Per germline, CDR1 LGHDT and CDR2 YNNKEL (reference sequence). CDR3 sequence (DNA): TGTGCCAGCAGCCAGGGACAGGGAATGGAGACCCAGTACTTC. This encodes CASSQGQGMETQYF.

This clonotype was observed many times. This CDR3 reads CASSPDSAYEQYF. The CDR3 DNA follows: TGTGCCAGCAGCCCAGACTCAGCCTACGAGCAGTACTTC. V and J are TRBV7-9 and TRBJ2-7; D is ambiguous. The CDR3 sequence is 13 residues long. Germline V CDR1 and CDR2: SEHNR, FQNEAQ (reference sequence). The V gene lost 5 bases and the J gene lost 2 bases, with 10 bases spanning the gap.

This clonotype was seen only a few times. This sequence joins TRBV18 and TRBJ2-1; tentatively, D is TRBD2 (6 bases). V dropped 11 bases and J dropped 8 bases, with 13 bases sitting between them. The CDR3 consists of 11 residues. Germline assignment: CDR1 KGHSH and CDR2 LQKENI. The DNA for the CDR3 is TGTGCCGGGGGGACTCTCCATGAGCAGTTCTTC. It yields the protein CAGGTLHEQFF.

A few counts support this clonotype. V gene TRBV4-1 combines with J gene TRBJ1-5, with D unresolved. Looked up from germline, CDR1 is MGHRA and CDR2 is YSYEKL. The CDR3 has 16 residues. V lost 0 bases, J lost 3 bases, and 12 bases lay in between. In nucleotides, the CDR3 is TGCGCCAGCAGCCAAGAATGGGGATCGCCCAATCAGCCCCAGCATTTT. This gives the protein CASSQEWGSPNQPQHF.

V and J are TRBV7-2 and TRBJ2-5; D assignment may be TRBD1 or TRBD2 (5 bases each). Germline lookup yields CDR1 SGHTA and CDR2 FQGNSA. The V gene lost 4 bases and the J gene lost 5 bases, with 14 bases spanning the gap. The CDR3 spans 14 residues. The CDR3 here is CASSSRAGKETQYF. CDR3 coding DNA: TGTGCCAGCAGCTCGCGGGCAGGGAAGGAGACCCAGTACTTC.

The chain recombines TRBV27 with TRBJ2-7, with a weak D call TRBD1 (5 bases). Germline-derived CDR1 and CDR2 are MNHEY and SMNVEV (reference sequence). This CDR3 has 13 amino acids. V was trimmed by 8 bases and J by 1 base, leaving 12 bases between them. CDR3 residues: CASGRAGSYEQYF. CDR3 coding DNA: TGTGCCAGCGGCCGAGCAGGGTCCTACGAGCAGTACTTC.

The chain combines TRBV7-6 with TRBJ1-6; 7 nucleotides align to TRBD1. Germline V gene lookup returns CDR1 SGHVS and CDR2 FNYEAQ. The CDR3 extends over 15 amino acids. The ends lost 6 bases at V and 9 bases at J; junction bases unmatched: 11. The CDR3 DNA sequence: TGTGCCAGCAGTTCAAGGTCCACAGGGGCTTCACCCCTCCACTTT. This sequence encodes CASSSRSTGASPLHF.

This clonotype was seen many times. The chain employs TRBV25-1 and TRBJ1-2; D is unresolved. V was pared by 1 base and J by 4 bases, with 4 bases between. The V gene's germline CDR1 is MGHDK and CDR2 SYGVNS. There are 12 residues in the CDR3. CDR3 bases: TGTGCCAGCAGTGAATTCCCCTATGGCTACACCTTC. It translates to CASSEFPYGYTF.

This clonotype was seen many times. The CDR3 loop reads CASSAGTSGGNEQFF. CDR3 nucleotide sequence: TGCGCCAGCAGCGCCGGGACTAGCGGGGGGAATGAGCAGTTCTTC. The chain combines TRBV5-1 with TRBJ2-1, with TRBD2 identical over 15 bases. CDR1 is SGHRS and CDR2 is YFSETQ in the germline V gene. The CDR3 covers 15 residues. Unmatched junction bases numbered 3, after V lost 4 bases and J lost 7 bases. Based on the CDR3 plus reference TRBV5-1 and TRBJ2-1, the full variable domain is KAGVTQTPRYLIKTRGQQVTLSCSPISGHRSVSWYQQTPGQGLQFLFEYFSETQRNKGNFPGRFSGRQFSNSRSEMNVSTLELGDSALYLCASSAGTSGGNEQFFGPGTRLTVL.

This clonotype appeared a few times. The chain links TRBV15 to TRBJ2-3; 13 positions match TRBD2. The CDR3 has 17 amino acids. CDR1 and CDR2 (germline): LNHNV, YYDKDF (reference sequence). V was clipped by 1 base and J by 4 bases; unmatched bases: 5. The CDR3 DNA is TGTGCCACCAGCAGAGGTACTAGCGGGGGGGCCCCAGATACGCAGTATTTT. Translated, it gives CATSRGTSGGAPDTQYF.

This clonotype has only a few counts. The rearrangement joins TRBV27 to TRBJ1-1; 9 nucleotides line up with TRBD1. Germline V lookup: CDR1 MNHEY, CDR2 SMNVEV (reference sequence). This CDR3 is built from 16 residues. V dropped 5 bases and J dropped 0; count of bases not matched to a gene: 7. For the CDR3, the DNA is TGTGCCAGCAGTATAATTGGGACAGGGCTGAACACTGAAGCTTTCTTT. It specifies CASSIIGTGLNTEAFF.

This clonotype was recorded many times. CDR3 amino acids: CASSLGPSYSTGELFF. For the CDR3, the DNA is TGTGCCAGCAGCTTAGGGCCCTCGTACTCCACCGGGGAGCTGTTTTTT. The chain uses TRBV7-2 and TRBJ2-2; D not resolved. The V end was cut by 1 base, the J end by 4 bases, with 13 bases between. The CDR3 consists of 16 residues. Germline-derived CDR1 and CDR2 are SGHTA and FQGNSA.

The table lists this clonotype with many counts. The V and J genes are TRBV5-1 and TRBJ2-3; 13 bases are a match to TRBD2. V was pared by 1 base and J by 4 bases, with 0 bases of the junction left unmatched. CDR1 and CDR2 (germline): SGHRS, YFSETQ. CDR3 length equals 15 residues. The CDR3 coding sequence is TGCGCCAGCAGCTTGACTAGCGGGGGGGCAGATACGCAGTATTTT. It is translated as CASSLTSGGADTQYF.